This T cell receptor (beta chain) was sequenced for a study of shared clonotypes between healthy human individuals. Everyone who donated was a Caucasian adult who lived in Nashville, Tennessee. This CDR3 spans 11 amino acids. Germline V CDR1 and CDR2: SGHDT, YYEEEE. Trimming took off 0 bases at V and 10 bases at J, with 5 bases between the two ends. The repertoire was sequenced with immunoSEQ multiplex PCR; TCRdb's copy has only in-frame clones and lacks some. The sample records about 1.5 million clones, around 98% being singletons. The chain links TRBV5-6 to TRBJ2-1; D is ambiguous. This receptor was identified in a man aged 30 to 39 in good health. The sequenced sample was naive CD4+ T cells sorted from blood. This sample's subset: CD45RA+ positively selected. The CDR3, as DNA: TGTGCCAGCAGCTTGGACAGAGAGCAGTTCTTC. Amino acids: CASSLDREQFF.